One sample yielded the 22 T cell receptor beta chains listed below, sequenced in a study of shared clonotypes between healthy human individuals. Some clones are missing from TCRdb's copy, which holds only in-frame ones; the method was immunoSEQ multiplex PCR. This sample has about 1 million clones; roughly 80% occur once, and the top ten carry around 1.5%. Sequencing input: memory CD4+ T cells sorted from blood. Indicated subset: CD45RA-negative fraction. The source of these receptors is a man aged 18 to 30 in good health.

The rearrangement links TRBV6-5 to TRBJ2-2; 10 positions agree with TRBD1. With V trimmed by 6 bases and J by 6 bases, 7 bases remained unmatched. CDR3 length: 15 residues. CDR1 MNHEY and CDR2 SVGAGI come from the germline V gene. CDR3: CASRPGQGRPGELFF. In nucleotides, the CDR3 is TGTGCCAGCAGGCCGGGACAGGGGCGCCCCGGGGAGCTGTTTTTT.

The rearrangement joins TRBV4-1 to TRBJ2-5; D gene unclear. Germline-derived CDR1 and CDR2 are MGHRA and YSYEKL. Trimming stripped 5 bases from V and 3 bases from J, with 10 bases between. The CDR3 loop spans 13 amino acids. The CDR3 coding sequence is TGCGCCAGCAGCTTTTACGAGGAAGAGACCCAGTACTTC. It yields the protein CASSFYEEETQYF.

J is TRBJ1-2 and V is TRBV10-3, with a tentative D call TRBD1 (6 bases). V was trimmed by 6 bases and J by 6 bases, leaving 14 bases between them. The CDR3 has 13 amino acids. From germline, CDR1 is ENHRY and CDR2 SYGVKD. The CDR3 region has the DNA TGTGCCATCAGGTCGCAGGGGTGGGATGGCTACACCTTC. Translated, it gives CAIRSQGWDGYTF.

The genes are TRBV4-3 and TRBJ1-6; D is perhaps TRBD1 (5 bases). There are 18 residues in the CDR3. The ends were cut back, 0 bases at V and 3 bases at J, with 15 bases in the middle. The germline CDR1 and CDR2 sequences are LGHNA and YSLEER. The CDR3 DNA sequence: TGCGCCAGCAGCCAAGATACTCCAGACAGCTACTATAATTCACCCCTCCACTTT. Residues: CASSQDTPDSYYNSPLHF.

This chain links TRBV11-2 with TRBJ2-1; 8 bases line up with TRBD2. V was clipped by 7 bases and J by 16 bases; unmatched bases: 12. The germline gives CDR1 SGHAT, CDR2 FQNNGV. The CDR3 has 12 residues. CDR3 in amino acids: CASTQPGLVPFF. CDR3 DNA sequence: TGTGCCAGCACCCAACCGGGACTAGTCCCCTTCTTC.

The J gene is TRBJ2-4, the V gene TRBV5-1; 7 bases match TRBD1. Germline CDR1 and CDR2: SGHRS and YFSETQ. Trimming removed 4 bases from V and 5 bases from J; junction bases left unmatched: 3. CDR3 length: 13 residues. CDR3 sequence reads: CASSPGTENIQYF. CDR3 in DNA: TGCGCCAGCAGCCCCGGGACAGAAAACATTCAGTACTTC.

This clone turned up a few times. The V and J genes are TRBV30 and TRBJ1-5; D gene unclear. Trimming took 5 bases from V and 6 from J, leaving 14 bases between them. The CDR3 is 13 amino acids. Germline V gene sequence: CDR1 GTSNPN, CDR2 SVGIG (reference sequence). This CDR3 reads CAWDRRDSQPQHF. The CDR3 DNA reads TGTGCCTGGGACCGCCGGGATAGTCAGCCCCAGCATTTT.

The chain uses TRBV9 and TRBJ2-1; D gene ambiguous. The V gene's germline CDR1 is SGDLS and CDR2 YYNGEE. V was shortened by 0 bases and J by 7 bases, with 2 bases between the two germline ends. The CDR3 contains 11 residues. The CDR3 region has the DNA TGTGCCAGCAGCGTAGAAAATGAGCAGTTCTTC. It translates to CASSVENEQFF.

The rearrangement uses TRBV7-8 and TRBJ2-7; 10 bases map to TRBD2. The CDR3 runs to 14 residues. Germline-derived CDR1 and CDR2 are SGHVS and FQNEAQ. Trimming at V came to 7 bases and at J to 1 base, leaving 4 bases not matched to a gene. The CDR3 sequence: CASNEREGSYEQYF. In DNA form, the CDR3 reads TGTGCCAGCAACGAGCGGGAGGGTTCCTACGAGCAGTACTTC.

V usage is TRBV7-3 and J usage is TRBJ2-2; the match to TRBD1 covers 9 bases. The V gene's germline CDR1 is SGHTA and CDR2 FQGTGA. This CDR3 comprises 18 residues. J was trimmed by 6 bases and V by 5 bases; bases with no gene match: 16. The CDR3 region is CASSATTGQGLKSGELFF. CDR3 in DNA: TGTGCCAGCAGCGCAACCACTGGACAGGGGTTGAAGTCCGGGGAGCTGTTTTTT.

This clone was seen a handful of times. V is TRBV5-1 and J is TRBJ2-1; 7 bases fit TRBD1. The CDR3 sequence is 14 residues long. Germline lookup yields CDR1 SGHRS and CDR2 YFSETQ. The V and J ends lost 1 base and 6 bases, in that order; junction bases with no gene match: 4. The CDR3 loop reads CASSLRTGFNEQFF. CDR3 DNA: TGCGCCAGCAGCTTGAGGACAGGCTTCAATGAGCAGTTCTTC.

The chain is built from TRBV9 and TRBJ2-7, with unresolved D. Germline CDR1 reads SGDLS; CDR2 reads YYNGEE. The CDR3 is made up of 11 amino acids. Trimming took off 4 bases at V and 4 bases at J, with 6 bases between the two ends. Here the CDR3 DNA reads TGTGCCAGCAGCCCTTATTACGAGCAGTACTTC. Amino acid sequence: CASSPYYEQYF.

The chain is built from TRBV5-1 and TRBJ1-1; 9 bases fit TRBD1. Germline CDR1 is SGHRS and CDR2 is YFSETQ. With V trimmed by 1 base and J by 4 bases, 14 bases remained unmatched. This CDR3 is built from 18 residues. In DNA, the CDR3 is TGCGCCAGCAGCTTGAAGATGGGACTGGGACAGGGCTCCACTGAAGCTTTCTTT. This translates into CASSLKMGLGQGSTEAFF.

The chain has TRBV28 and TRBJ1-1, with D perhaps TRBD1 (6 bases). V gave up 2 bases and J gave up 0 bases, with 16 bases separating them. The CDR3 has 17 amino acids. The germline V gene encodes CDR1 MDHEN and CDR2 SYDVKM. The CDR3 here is CASSLASRGRMNTEAFF. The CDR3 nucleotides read TGTGCCAGCAGTTTAGCTTCCAGGGGAAGAATGAACACTGAAGCTTTCTTT.

In nucleotides, the CDR3 is TGTGCCATCAGTGACAACAGGGTGTTGACCCAGTACTTC. It yields the protein CAISDNRVLTQYF. The chain carries TRBV10-3 and TRBJ2-5; tentative D call: TRBD1 (6 bases). Germline lookup yields CDR1 ENHRY and CDR2 SYGVKD. This CDR3 region has 13 residues. V was cut by 3 bases and J by 7 bases, with 12 bases left in between.

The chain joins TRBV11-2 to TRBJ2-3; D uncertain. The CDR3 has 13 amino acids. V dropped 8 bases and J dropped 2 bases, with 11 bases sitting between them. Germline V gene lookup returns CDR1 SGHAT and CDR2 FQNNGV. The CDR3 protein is CASGIGYTDTQYF. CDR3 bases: TGTGCCAGCGGAATCGGGTACACAGATACGCAGTATTTT.

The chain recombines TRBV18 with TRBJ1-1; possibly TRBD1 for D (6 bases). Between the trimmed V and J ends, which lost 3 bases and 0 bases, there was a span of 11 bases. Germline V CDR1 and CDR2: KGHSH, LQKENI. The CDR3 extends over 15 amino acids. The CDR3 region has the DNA TGTGCCAGCTCACCCGATACAGGGATGAACACTGAAGCTTTCTTT. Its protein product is CASSPDTGMNTEAFF.

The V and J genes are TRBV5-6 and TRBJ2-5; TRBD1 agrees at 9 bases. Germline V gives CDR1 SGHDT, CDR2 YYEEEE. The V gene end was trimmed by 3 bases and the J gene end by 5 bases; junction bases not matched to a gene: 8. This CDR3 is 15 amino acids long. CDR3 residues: CASSSRDRAWETQYF. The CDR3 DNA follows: TGTGCCAGCAGCTCCCGGGACAGGGCGTGGGAGACCCAGTACTTC.

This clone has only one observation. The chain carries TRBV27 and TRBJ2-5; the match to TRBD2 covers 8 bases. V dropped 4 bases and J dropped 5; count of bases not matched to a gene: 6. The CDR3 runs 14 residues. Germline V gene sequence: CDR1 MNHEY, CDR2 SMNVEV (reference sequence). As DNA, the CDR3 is TGTGCCAGCAGTTCATACCCGGGGGGGGAGACCCAGTACTTC. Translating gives CASSSYPGGETQYF.

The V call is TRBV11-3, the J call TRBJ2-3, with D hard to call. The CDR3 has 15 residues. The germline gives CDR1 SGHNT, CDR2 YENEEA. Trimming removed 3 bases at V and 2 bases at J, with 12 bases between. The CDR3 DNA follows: TGTGCCAGCAGCTTGGCCGGACGGACCACAGATACGCAGTATTTT. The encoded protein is CASSLAGRTTDTQYF. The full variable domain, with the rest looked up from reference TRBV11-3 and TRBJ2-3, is EAGVVQSPRYKIIEKKQPVAFWCNPISGHNTLYWYLQNLGQGPELLIRYENEEAVDDSQLPKDRFSAERLKGVDSTLKIQPAELGDSAVYLCASSLAGRTTDTQYFGPGTRLTVL.

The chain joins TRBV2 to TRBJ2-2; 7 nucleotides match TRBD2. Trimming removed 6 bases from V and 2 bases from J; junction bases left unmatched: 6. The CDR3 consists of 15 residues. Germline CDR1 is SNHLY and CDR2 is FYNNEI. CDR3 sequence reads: CASRGLAVNTGELFF. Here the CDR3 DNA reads TGTGCCAGCAGGGGCCTAGCGGTAAACACCGGGGAGCTGTTTTTT.

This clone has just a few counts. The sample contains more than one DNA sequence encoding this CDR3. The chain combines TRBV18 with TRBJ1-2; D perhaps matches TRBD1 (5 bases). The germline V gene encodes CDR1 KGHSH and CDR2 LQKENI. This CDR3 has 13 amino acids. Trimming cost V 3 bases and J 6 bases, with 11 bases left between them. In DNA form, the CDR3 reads TGTGCCAGCTCACCTACGCAGGGCGATGGCTACACCTTC. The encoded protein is CASSPTQGDGYTF.